A single sample is the source of the 28 T cell receptor beta chains below, sequenced in a study of identifying expanded T cells in peripheral blood. This table comes from immunoSEQ multiplex PCR, and its TCRdb copy is limited to in-frame clones, with some not included. The table lists under 100,000 clones, over 85% of them singletons. Sequenced material: blood. These receptors originate from a person between 18 and 75 years old in good health.

The chain links TRBV28 to TRBJ2-1; D gene uncertain. The CDR3 has 13 residues. V was pared by 3 bases and J by 3 bases, with 6 bases between. Germline CDR1 is MDHEN and CDR2 is SYDVKM. CDR3 region: CASSLSDYNEQFF. The CDR3 coding sequence is TGTGCCAGCAGTTTGTCCGACTACAATGAGCAGTTCTTC.

This rearrangement joins TRBV29-1 to TRBJ2-5; D unclear. The CDR3 is 16 amino acids. Germline V gene sequence: CDR1 SQVTM, CDR2 ANQGSEA. The V gene lost 5 bases and the J gene lost 5 bases, with 24 bases spanning the gap. This chain's CDR3 is CSVLPPDRIEWETQYF. The CDR3 bases are TGCAGCGTTTTACCCCCGGACCGGATAGAGTGGGAGACCCAGTACTTC.

The V gene is TRBV6-5, the J gene TRBJ1-2; D is unresolved. Germline V gives CDR1 MNHEY, CDR2 SVGAGI. Trimming took off 2 bases at V and 0 bases at J, with 10 bases between the two ends. The CDR3 consists of 15 residues. The CDR3 nucleotides are TGTGCCAGCAGTTACACGGCAGAAGCTAACTATGGCTACACCTTC. Amino acids: CASSYTAEANYGYTF.

In DNA, the CDR3 is TGCGCCAGCAGCCCCCACCATCGGGGACAGGGCTGGACTAGCGTGAGGAATACGCAGTATTTT. Translation: CASSPHHRGQGWTSVRNTQYF. The V gene is TRBV5-1, the J gene TRBJ2-3; D is perhaps TRBD1 or TRBD2 (9 bases each). The germline V and J ends were trimmed by 4 bases and 7 bases, with 37 bases remaining between them. This CDR3 spans 21 amino acids. Germline V gives CDR1 SGHRS, CDR2 YFSETQ.

The CDR3 loop is CASSLLRLAGETTDTQYF. Here the CDR3 DNA reads TGTGCCAGCAGCTTATTAAGACTAGCGGGAGAGACCACAGATACGCAGTATTTT. The V gene is TRBV11-3, the J gene TRBJ2-3; TRBD2 aligns across 12 bases. CDR1 SGHNT and CDR2 YENEEA come from the germline V gene. This CDR3 region has 18 residues. The V and J ends lost 2 bases and 2 bases, in that order; junction bases with no gene match: 8.

The rearrangement links TRBV7-9 to TRBJ1-1; 8 bases agree with TRBD1. This CDR3 has 14 amino acids. Germline lookup yields CDR1 SEHNR and CDR2 FQNEAQ (reference sequence). Trimming cost V 5 bases and J 3 bases; bases outside gene matches: 5. In DNA, the CDR3 is TGTGCCAGCAGCCCCCAGACAGGGGACACTGAAGCTTTCTTT. Residues: CASSPQTGDTEAFF.

The chain recombines TRBV29-1 with TRBJ2-1; 9 bases match TRBD2. The germline CDR1 and CDR2 sequences are SQVTM and ANQGSEA. The CDR3 covers 13 residues. V was pared by 3 bases and J by 12 bases, with 9 bases of the junction left unmatched. In DNA, the CDR3 is TGCAGCGTTGACAGCGGGGGGCACTTTTGGCAGTTCTTC. This translates into CSVDSGGHFWQFF.

This clone was seen just once. V usage is TRBV2 and J usage is TRBJ2-1; 13 bases are a match to TRBD2. The CDR3 sequence is 15 residues long. The germline V gene encodes CDR1 SNHLY and CDR2 FYNNEI. V gave up 7 bases and J gave up 6 bases; unmatched junction bases: 6. In nucleotides, the CDR3 is TGTGCCAGCATCACCGGGACTAGCGGGACCAATGAGCAGTTCTTC. Translating gives CASITGTSGTNEQFF.

The chain is built from TRBV15 and TRBJ1-2; the D is unclear. Trimming cost V 1 base and J 7 bases, with 13 bases left between them. Germline CDR1 LNHNV, CDR2 YYDKDF (reference sequence). The CDR3 has 14 amino acids. The CDR3 protein is CATSRGEQGAGYTF. The CDR3 DNA reads as TGTGCCACCAGCAGAGGAGAACAAGGCGCTGGCTACACCTTC. The whole variable domain, remainder taken from reference TRBV15 and TRBJ1-2, is DAMVIQNPRYQVTQFGKPVTLSCSQTLNHNVMYWYQQKSSQAPKLLFHYYDKDFNNEADTPDNFQSRRPNTSFCFLDIRSPGLGDTAMYLCATSRGEQGAGYTFGSGTRLTVV.

This clone was detected only a few times. The V gene is TRBV25-1, the J gene TRBJ2-1; D perhaps matches TRBD1 (7 bases). Germline V gene lookup returns CDR1 MGHDK and CDR2 SYGVNS. CDR3 length: 15 residues. Trimming left V 5 bases short and J 5 bases short, with 16 bases between. The CDR3 sequence: CASSPRGAFNNEQFF. CDR3 DNA sequence: TGTGCCAGCAGTCCCAGGGGGGCTTTCAACAATGAGCAGTTCTTC.

This sequence joins TRBV9 and TRBJ2-6; 7 nucleotides match TRBD1. The CDR3 totals 20 residues. The germline gives CDR1 SGDLS, CDR2 YYNGEE. Germline trimming cut 0 bases from V and 3 bases from J; bases unmatched to any gene: 15. CDR3 coding DNA: TGTGCCAGCAGCGTAGCTTCACTAAACGACAGGGCGGATGGGGCCAACGTCCTGACTTTC. Translated: CASSVASLNDRADGANVLTF.

The chain joins TRBV2 to TRBJ1-1; a weak D match, TRBD1 (6 bases). This CDR3 has 12 residues. Trimming removed 9 bases at V and 8 bases at J, with 16 bases between. Germline CDR1 and CDR2: SNHLY and FYNNEI. CDR3 amino acids: CASRKQGAEAFF. In nucleotides, the CDR3 is TGTGCCAGTAGAAAACAGGGAGCAGAAGCTTTCTTT.

The rearrangement uses TRBV9 and TRBJ2-7, with 8 bases lining up with TRBD2. The CDR3 has 14 amino acids. Losses at the gene ends were 3 bases for V and 4 bases for J; bases not matched to a gene: 6. CDR1 and CDR2 (germline): SGDLS, YYNGEE. As DNA, the CDR3 is TGTGCCAGCAGCGCCGGGGGGGCATCATACGAGCAGTACTTC. Its translation is CASSAGGASYEQYF.

This chain uses TRBV19 with TRBJ2-7, with 8 bases fitting TRBD1. V shed 5 bases, J shed 1 base, and the junction held 7 bases outside the gene matches. Germline lookup yields CDR1 LNHDA and CDR2 SQIVND (reference sequence). The CDR3 consists of 15 residues. CDR3 DNA: TGTGCCAGTAGTGCACAGACAGGGGAGTCCTACGAGCAGTACTTC. It is translated as CASSAQTGESYEQYF.

The chain recombines TRBV7-9 with TRBJ2-1, with 7 bases that match TRBD2. This CDR3 has 15 amino acids. After removal of 3 bases from V and 0 bases from J, the junction contained 2 bases not matched to a gene. CDR1 is SEHNR, CDR2 FQNEAQ, per germline (reference sequence). The CDR3: CASSFGGSSYNEQFF. CDR3 coding DNA: TGTGCCAGCAGCTTCGGGGGGAGCTCCTACAATGAGCAGTTCTTC. Drawing the rest from reference TRBV7-9 and TRBJ2-1, the complete variable domain is DTGVSQNPRHKITKRGQNVTFRCDPISEHNRLYWYRQTLGQGPEFLTYFQNEAQLEKSRLLSDRFSAERPKGSFSTLEIQRTEQGDSAMYLCASSFGGSSYNEQFFGPGTRLTVL.

This clone was found a few times. The rearrangement joins TRBV19 to TRBJ1-5, with a possible D match to TRBD1 (6 bases). The CDR3 length is 17 residues. V was trimmed by 2 bases and J by 0 bases, leaving 14 bases between them. Germline CDR1 LNHDA, CDR2 SQIVND (reference sequence). This CDR3 is CASSIPRGARSNQPQHF. The DNA for the CDR3 is TGTGCCAGTAGTATACCCCGGGGGGCGCGTAGCAATCAGCCCCAGCATTTT.

By its share, this clone is medium-sized (0.01 to 0.1%). The rearrangement joins TRBV4-2 to TRBJ1-2; no reliable D call. Germline CDR1 reads LGHNA; CDR2 reads YNFKEQ. This CDR3 region has 14 residues. Trimming removed 0 bases at V and 4 bases at J, with 9 bases between. This CDR3 reads CASSQDNGGYGYTF. The CDR3 coding sequence is TGTGCCAGCAGCCAAGATAATGGAGGCTATGGCTACACCTTC.

There are a few counts of this clone. The chain is built from TRBV19 and TRBJ1-5; weak D call: TRBD1 (6 bases). The V end was cut by 3 bases, the J end by 0 bases, with 15 bases between. Germline values: CDR1 LNHDA, CDR2 SQIVND (reference sequence). The CDR3 length is 17 residues. The CDR3 DNA reads TGTGCCAGTAGTATTCAGAGGACAGCGTATAGCAATCAGCCCCAGCATTTT. This codes for CASSIQRTAYSNQPQHF. Variable domain in full (rest from reference TRBV19 and TRBJ1-5): DGGITQSPKYLFRKEGQNVTLSCEQNLNHDAMYWYRQDPGQGLRLIYYSQIVNDFQKGDIAEGYSVSREKKESFPLTVTSAQKNPTAFYLCASSIQRTAYSNQPQHFGDGTRLSIL.

The chain has TRBV19 and TRBJ2-7; 9 bases are shared with TRBD1. V dropped 4 bases and J dropped 3; count of bases not matched to a gene: 4. The V gene's germline CDR1 is LNHDA and CDR2 SQIVND (reference sequence). CDR3 size: 14 residues. For the CDR3, the DNA is TGTGCCAGTAGTAGGGGGGACAGGGACTACGAGCAGTACTTC. Translation gives CASSRGDRDYEQYF.

This clone was observed a handful of times. This chain uses TRBV19 with TRBJ2-2; D gene unclear. CDR1 is LNHDA, CDR2 SQIVND, per germline (reference sequence). Trimming took off 5 bases at V and 4 bases at J, with 8 bases between the two ends. This CDR3 has 13 residues. CDR3 protein: CASSLSPTGELFF. The CDR3 region has the DNA TGTGCCAGTAGTCTAAGTCCCACCGGGGAGCTGTTTTTT.

This chain joins TRBV2 and TRBJ1-3; tentatively, D is TRBD1 (6 bases). The V end was cut by 2 bases, the J end by 0 bases, with 8 bases between. The CDR3 contains 15 residues. The germline V gene has CDR1 SNHLY and CDR2 FYNNEI. CDR3 sequence: CASSEQGHSGNTIYF. The DNA of the CDR3 is TGTGCCAGCAGTGAACAGGGACACTCTGGAAACACCATATATTTT.

The V call is TRBV7-7, the J call TRBJ2-6; D gene ambiguous. This CDR3 has 14 residues. V lost 5 bases and J lost 0, with 5 bases in between. Germline V CDR1 and CDR2: SSHAT, FNYEAQ (reference sequence). CDR3 in DNA: TGTGCCAGCAGCGCTTCCTCTGGGGCCAACGTCCTGACTTTC. This codes for CASSASSGANVLTF. The whole variable domain, remainder taken from reference TRBV7-7 and TRBJ2-6, is GAGVSQSPRYKVTKRGQDVTLRCDPISSHATLYWYQQALGQGPEFLTYFNYEAQPDKSGLPSDRFSAERPEGSISTLTIQRTEQRDSAMYRCASSASSGANVLTFGAGSRLTVL.

The chain carries TRBV13 and TRBJ1-4; 8 bases are a match to TRBD1. Germline V gene sequence: CDR1 PRHDT, CDR2 FYEKMQ (reference sequence). V was clipped by 5 bases and J by 4 bases; unmatched bases: 12. The CDR3 sequence is 17 residues long. CDR3 bases: TGTGCCAGCAGCCCTGGGACAGGCGCAGGGGTTAATGAAAAACTGTTTTTT. This codes for CASSPGTGAGVNEKLFF.

This chain uses TRBV29-1 with TRBJ1-3; D gene uncertain. CDR1 and CDR2 (germline): SQVTM, ANQGSEA. This CDR3 comprises 13 residues. Trimming shortened V by 6 bases and J by 4 bases, and 13 bases separated the two germline ends. In DNA form, the CDR3 reads TGCAGCGTGCGGGGTCTAGGAGGAAACACCATATATTTT. Protein: CSVRGLGGNTIYF.

This chain joins TRBV5-4 and TRBJ2-1; TRBD2 matches at 12 bases. With 4 bases clipped from V and 6 bases from J, the junction kept 5 bases outside the gene matches. This CDR3 has 15 residues. CDR1 is SGHNT, CDR2 YYREEE, per germline (reference sequence). The CDR3 protein is CASSRGTSGPNEQFF. For the CDR3, the DNA is TGTGCCAGCAGCCGAGGGACTAGCGGGCCCAATGAGCAGTTCTTC.

The DNA of the CDR3 is TGTGCCAGCAGCCCCGGGACAGGGGGCGGAACTGAAGCTTTCTTT. Amino acid sequence: CASSPGTGGGTEAFF. This rearrangement joins TRBV9 to TRBJ1-1; TRBD1 agrees at 12 bases. Germline-derived CDR1 and CDR2 are SGDLS and YYNGEE. The CDR3 spans 15 residues. V gave up 4 bases and J gave up 5 bases; unmatched junction bases: 6.

CDR3 in DNA: TGCGCCAGCAGCCAAGGCGGGGGGGATGGCTACACCTTC. This codes for CASSQGGGDGYTF. The chain employs TRBV4-1 and TRBJ1-2, with D perhaps TRBD1 (5 bases). Germline CDR1 is MGHRA and CDR2 is YSYEKL. Trimming cost V 1 base and J 6 bases, with 9 bases left between them. CDR3 length: 13 amino acids.

V usage is TRBV2 and J usage is TRBJ2-1, with D tentatively TRBD1 or TRBD2 (6 bases each). The V gene lost 7 bases and the J gene lost 4 bases, with 20 bases spanning the gap. The CDR3 contains 16 residues. The germline gives CDR1 SNHLY, CDR2 FYNNEI. The CDR3 reads CASKSNREALYNEQFF. The CDR3 DNA reads as TGTGCCAGCAAAAGCAACAGGGAGGCCCTTTACAATGAGCAGTTCTTC.